One sample yielded the 9 T cell receptor beta chains listed below, sequenced in a study of T cell changes during pregnancy in multiple sclerosis. Repertoires were generated with immunoSEQ multiplex PCR, while TCRdb's copy carries only in-frame clones and drops some. The sample records about 59,000 clones, 90% to 95% being singletons. Sequenced material: CD4+ T cells from peripheral blood mononuclear cells, taken before pregnancy. The receptors shown here come from a female donor with multiple sclerosis, enrolled in a pregnancy study.

The gene calls are TRBV28 and TRBJ2-2; TRBD2 agrees at 9 bases. This CDR3 has 15 amino acids. CDR1 and CDR2 (germline): MDHEN, SYDVKM. V shed 7 bases, J shed 4 bases, and the junction held 7 bases outside the gene matches. CDR3 loop: CASTLAGGATGELFF. For the CDR3, the DNA is TGTGCCAGCACTCTCGCGGGGGGGGCCACCGGGGAGCTGTTTTTT.

This clone was seen just once. V and J are TRBV10-3 and TRBJ1-1, with unresolved D. The CDR3 contains 14 residues. V lost 11 bases and J lost 1, with 17 bases in between. The germline V gene has CDR1 ENHRY and CDR2 SYGVKD. CDR3 amino acids: CASRSGLENTEAFF. The CDR3 DNA follows: TGTGCCTCTCGCTCCGGGTTGGAGAACACTGAAGCTTTCTTT.

CDR3 coding DNA: TGTGCCTGGAGTAGGGGACAGGGAAAAGAGACCCAGTACTTC. This codes for CAWSRGQGKETQYF. The chain recombines TRBV30 with TRBJ2-5; 9 nucleotides match TRBD1. The trim removed 2 bases at V and 3 bases at J, leaving 4 bases unmatched. Germline-derived CDR1 and CDR2 are GTSNPN and SVGIG (reference sequence). The CDR3 runs to 14 residues.

The chain recombines TRBV7-2 with TRBJ2-7; TRBD2 agrees at 7 bases. This CDR3 is built from 13 residues. Germline V gene data show CDR1 as SGHTA and CDR2 as FQGNSA. V trimming: 1 base; J trimming: 8 bases; junction bases outside the gene matches: 5. CDR3 DNA sequence: TGTGCCAGCAGCTTAGTACGGGAGGAGAAGCAGTACTTC. This translates into CASSLVREEKQYF. Variable domain in full (rest from reference TRBV7-2 and TRBJ2-7): GAGVSQSPSNKVTEKGKDVELRCDPISGHTALYWYRQSLGQGLEFLIYFQGNSAPDKSGLPSDRFSAERTGGSVSTLTIQRTQQEDSAVYLCASSLVREEKQYFGPGTRLTVT.

The genes are TRBV6-4 and TRBJ2-1; tentatively, D is TRBD1 (6 bases). Deletions cut 6 bases from V and 2 bases from J, with 14 bases between. This CDR3 is 15 amino acids long. Germline CDR1 MRHNA, CDR2 SNTAGT. The CDR3 is CASSEGGFAYNEQFF. The CDR3 bases are TGTGCCAGCAGCGAAGGGGGATTTGCCTACAATGAGCAGTTCTTC.

The rearrangement joins TRBV5-4 to TRBJ2-3; 11 bases are shared with TRBD2. CDR1 and CDR2 from the germline V gene are SGHNT and YYREEE (reference sequence). CDR3 length: 14 residues. J gave up 6 bases and V 3 bases, and 3 bases lay outside the gene matches. CDR3 in DNA: TGTGCCAGCAGCTCTCTAGCGGGAGGCGATACGCAGTATTTT. It translates to CASSSLAGGDTQYF.

This clone was seen more than once but under ten times. CDR3 sequence: CASSLNAGGAGREQFF. CDR3 in DNA: TGTGCCAGCAGCTTGAATGCGGGAGGGGCGGGACGTGAGCAGTTCTTC. The chain recombines TRBV5-4 with TRBJ2-1, with 9 bases aligning to TRBD2. The CDR3 runs to 16 residues. Germline V gene data show CDR1 as SGHNT and CDR2 as YYREEE (reference sequence). V shed 1 base, J shed 9 bases, and the junction held 11 bases outside the gene matches.

V usage is TRBV5-4 and J usage is TRBJ2-7; 7 positions agree with TRBD2. The germline V gene has CDR1 SGHNT and CDR2 YYREEE (reference sequence). This CDR3 is built from 16 residues. With 2 bases clipped from V and 7 bases from J, the junction kept 15 bases outside the gene matches. CDR3 sequence: CASSFGGTIGVEEQYF. DNA of the CDR3: TGTGCCAGCAGCTTTGGGGGGACTATCGGTGTAGAAGAGCAGTACTTC.

The rearrangement joins TRBV6-5 to TRBJ2-5, with a weak D call TRBD2 (6 bases). Germline assignment: CDR1 MNHEY and CDR2 SVGAGI. The V end lost 5 bases, the J end lost 3 bases, and 13 bases lay between the germline ends. This CDR3 has 14 residues. CDR3 region: CASSQEGPEETQYF. In nucleotides, the CDR3 is TGTGCCAGCAGTCAGGAGGGGCCCGAAGAGACCCAGTACTTC.